One sample yielded the 20 T cell receptor beta chains listed below, sequenced in a study of tumor-infiltrating lymphocytes in primary liver carcinoma. TCR beta cDNA came from roughly 450 ng total RNA, primed with a constant-region primer. Libraries covering TCR beta were generated through three nested multiplex PCR rounds (using a slightly modified ARM-PCR). Each of the first two PCR rounds ran approximately 9 cycles with TRBV1-TRBV30 forward and C-beta reverse primers. TCRdb re-analysed the multiplex PCR reads in MiXCR, keeping a single row per CDR3 protein. The top ten clones hold about 27% of a sample with about 70,000 distinct CDR3 sequences, about 72% of them seen once. Unsorted bulk tissue, about 18-32 mg of it, served as the source for co-extraction of RNA and DNA. Material for sequencing was liver tumor tissue from sampling region 4. Subset noted: tumor region T4, right-lateral pole. The source of these receptors is a middle-aged man with primary liver carcinoma and hepatitis B virus infection.

Points on this clonotype: A much more abundant neighbour one base away suggests this may be a read error. The chain links TRBV28 to TRBJ2-6; 10 positions match TRBD1. The germline gives CDR1 MDHEN, CDR2 SYDVKM. The CDR3 runs 15 residues. In DNA form, the CDR3 reads TGTGCCAGCAGAAGACAGGGGGCTGGGGCCAACGTCCTGGCTTTC. Its protein is CASRRQGAGANVLAF.

About this clonotype itself: A much larger clone lies a single base off, so this may be a read error. The V call is TRBV12-3 or TRBV12-4, the J call TRBJ1-4, with 8 bases that match TRBD1. CDR3 length: 15 residues. Written as DNA, the CDR3 is TGTGTCAGCAGTTTGACAGGGGTCGACCCCGAAAAACTGTTTTTT. Residues: CVSSLTGVDPEKLFF.

In this sample, this clonotype turned up many times. CDR3 bases: TGTGCCAGCCAGGGGGGAGGACCTAGCACAGATACGCAGTATTTT. Translated, it gives CASQGGGPSTDTQYF. This chain uses TRBV7-9 with TRBJ2-3; a possible D gene is TRBD1 (7 bases). Germline assignment: CDR1 SEHNR and CDR2 FQNEAQ (reference sequence). V lost 8 bases and J 0 bases, leaving 15 bases between the germline ends. This CDR3 has 15 amino acids.

Many counts were recorded for this clonotype. The rearrangement uses TRBV14 and TRBJ2-5, with 12 bases fitting TRBD2. After removal of 1 base from V and 5 bases from J, the junction contained 2 bases not matched to a gene. The CDR3 length is 15 residues. Germline-derived CDR1 and CDR2 are SGHDN and FVKESK. The CDR3 here is CASSQGTSGIETQYF. The CDR3 DNA reads TGTGCCAGCAGCCAAGGGACTAGCGGGATCGAGACCCAGTACTTC.

Points on this clonotype: A clone one base away is much larger, so this may be a read error. The CDR3 does not end in the conserved phenylalanine or tryptophan, so this is likely a read error. The V gene is TRBV6-1, the J gene TRBJ2-5; tentatively, D is TRBD1 (6 bases). The CDR3 is made up of 12 amino acids. V was shortened by 8 bases and J by 0 bases, with 7 bases between the two germline ends. CDR1 is MNHNS and CDR2 is SASEGT in the germline V gene. In nucleotides, the CDR3 is TGTGCCAGCGGACAGTACCAAGAGACCCAGTACTCC. The encoded protein is CASGQYQETQYS.

This clonotype has a count of ten or more. V is TRBV7-8 and J is TRBJ1-6, with D perhaps TRBD1 (5 bases). The CDR3 covers 14 residues. The germline gives CDR1 SGHVS, CDR2 FQNEAQ. The ends were cut back, 4 bases at V and 7 bases at J, with 11 bases in the middle. The CDR3 DNA reads TGTGCCAGCAGCTGGGGGACGGGCAATTCACCCCTCCACTTT. This translates into CASSWGTGNSPLHF.

Turning to this clonotype: One end of the junction does not line up with germline, which may come from a read error. The V gene is TRBV6-1, the J gene TRBJ2-2; tentatively, D is TRBD1 (5 bases). This CDR3 comprises 14 residues. Germline CDR1 reads MNHNS; CDR2 reads SASEGT. CDR3 region: CASSLRQNIGELFF. The CDR3, as DNA: TGTGCCAGCAGTCTTCGACAGAACATCGGGGAGCTGTTTTTT.

Details on this clonotype: At one end the junction does not follow the germline gene, possibly because of a read error. V and J are TRBV5-6 and TRBJ1-5; possibly TRBD1 for D (6 bases). CDR1 and CDR2 (germline): SGHDT, YYEEEE. The length of the CDR3 is 13 residues. CDR3 protein: CASSLGGRQPHHF. The CDR3 DNA reads TGTGCCAGTAGCTTGGGGGGCAGGCAGCCCCATCATTTT.

Of note for this clonotype: At one of its ends the junction is not consistent with the germline gene, which may arise from a read error. This chain joins TRBV11-2 and TRBJ2-1; no clear D gene. This CDR3 is built from 13 residues. Germline CDR1 is SGHAT and CDR2 is FQNNGV. CDR3: CASGLNGANEQFF. CDR3 coding DNA: TGTGCCAGCGGCTTAAATGGTGCCAATGAGCAGTTCTTC.

About this clonotype itself: Lacking the conserved final phenylalanine or tryptophan, this CDR3 likely reflects a read error. This chain links TRBV11-3 with TRBJ1-1; D possibly corresponds to TRBD1 (6 bases). This CDR3 spans 13 amino acids. The germline gives CDR1 SGHNT, CDR2 YENEEA. The CDR3 DNA follows: TGTGCCAGCGGCTTAGCAGGGGCGACTCAAGCTTTCCTT. Protein: CASGLAGATQAFL.

Regarding this clonotype: This may arise from a read error, as a much more abundant clone is one base away. The chain uses TRBV20-1 and TRBJ2-1; 12 nucleotides align to TRBD2. Germline values: CDR1 DFQATT, CDR2 SNEGSKA (reference sequence). Trimming removed 6 bases from V and 2 bases from J; junction bases left unmatched: 8. The CDR3 loop spans 16 amino acids. CDR3 sequence: CSAQASGRATYNEQFF. In DNA, the CDR3 is TGCAGTGCCCAGGCTAGCGGGAGGGCCACCTACAATGAGCAGTTCTTC.

Comment on this clonotype: At one of its ends the junction is not consistent with the germline gene, which may arise from a read error. The V gene is TRBV11-2, the J gene TRBJ2-3, with D possibly being TRBD2 (6 bases). The CDR3 extends over 13 amino acids. The germline gives CDR1 SGHAT, CDR2 FQNNGV. The CDR3 sequence: CARSWRDTDTQYF. DNA for the CDR3: TGTGCCAGGAGCTGGCGGGACACAGATACGCAGTATTTT.

As regards this clonotype: The junction does not match germline at one end; this may be a read error. The chain links TRBV6-6 to TRBJ1-5, with D unresolved. The germline V gene encodes CDR1 MNHNY and CDR2 SVGAGI (reference sequence). The CDR3 sequence is 13 residues long. The CDR3 is CTSRPTSNQSQHF. The CDR3 DNA follows: TGTACCAGCAGGCCGACGTCTAATCAGTCCCAGCATTTT.

A note on this clonotype: One end of the junction is discordant with germline, which a read error may explain. The genes are TRBV11-2 and TRBJ2-2, with D perhaps matching TRBD2 (5 bases). Germline CDR1 SGHAT, CDR2 FQNNGV. This CDR3 is built from 12 residues. CDR3 loop: CANGTNTGELFF. CDR3 DNA: TGTGCCAACGGCACAAACACCGGGGAGCTATTTTTT. Combining the CDR3 with reference TRBV11-2 and TRBJ2-2 gives the whole variable domain EAGVAQSPRYKIIEKRQSVAFWCNPISGHATLYWYQQILGQGPKLLIQFQNNGVVDDSQLPKDRFSAERLKGVDSTLKIQPAKLEDSAVYLCANGTNTGELFFGEGSRLTVL.

This clonotype has only one observation. This CDR3 reads CAGRQTSVYNEQFF. In DNA form, the CDR3 reads TGTGCCGGTAGACAGACTAGCGTGTACAATGAGCAGTTCTTC. V is TRBV11-2 and J is TRBJ2-1, with 8 nucleotides matching TRBD2. V gave up 11 bases and J gave up 4 bases; unmatched junction bases: 10. This CDR3 region has 14 residues. CDR1 is SGHAT and CDR2 is FQNNGV in the germline V gene.

Turning to this clonotype: At one end the junction does not follow the germline gene, possibly because of a read error. The chain couples TRBV12-3 or TRBV12-4 to TRBJ2-7; 9 bases line up with TRBD2. The CDR3 is made up of 17 amino acids. CDR3 region: CASSQFLGLAQSDEQYF. The DNA for the CDR3 is TGTGCCAGCAGCCAGTTCCTAGGACTAGCGCAAAGCGACGAGCAGTACTTT.

In its sample, this clonotype was seen a few times. The J gene is TRBJ2-7, the V gene TRBV5-4, with TRBD1 as a possible D gene (6 bases). CDR1 is SGHNT and CDR2 is YYREEE in the germline V gene (reference sequence). The CDR3 has 14 residues. The V gene lost 4 bases and the J gene lost 6 bases, with 17 bases spanning the gap. As DNA, the CDR3 is TGTGCCAGCAGCAGGGACATTGAATCGAGCGAGCAGTACTTC. Amino acid sequence: CASSRDIESSEQYF.

The chain employs TRBV29-1 and TRBJ2-1; tentatively, D is TRBD1 (6 bases). Germline lookup yields CDR1 SQVTM and CDR2 ANQGSEA. CDR3 length: 12 residues. The DNA of the CDR3 is TGCGGCATACAGGGCTCCTACAATGAGCAGTTCTTC. The encoded protein is CGIQGSYNEQFF.

The CDR3 region has the DNA TGTGCCAGCAGTTACGCGCGGGACCCCCACTACGAGCAGTACGTC. Translating gives CASSYARDPHYEQYV. The chain recombines TRBV6-5 with TRBJ2-7, with D perhaps TRBD2 (6 bases). CDR3 size: 15 residues. V was shortened by 2 bases and J by 3 bases, with 14 bases between the two germline ends. Germline V lookup: CDR1 MNHEY, CDR2 SVGAGI.

Of note for this clonotype: This CDR3 fails to terminate in the conserved phenylalanine or tryptophan, so it likely reflects a read error. The chain's CDR3 is CANRTADNSPLHL. In DNA form, the CDR3 reads TGTGCCAACAGGACCGCCGATAATTCACCCCTCCACCTT. The rearrangement joins TRBV6-1 to TRBJ1-6; possibly TRBD1 for D (5 bases). V shed 10 bases and J shed 5 bases, with 12 bases lying between them. CDR3 length: 13 amino acids. The germline V gene has CDR1 MNHNS and CDR2 SASEGT.